What follows are 26 T cell receptor beta chains derived from one specimen sequenced in a study of control samples from healthy donors and cancer patients (dated by TCRdb to between 2020 and 2021). Library preparation used the immunoSEQ multiplex PCR assay. In TCRdb, the immuneACCESS table is reduced to in-frame sequences with V and J assigned. These tables do not hold every clone; where another copy was compared, an unresolved V gene accounts for under half, and the others remain unexplained. Within this sample are 60,000 to 100,000 clones, with about 89% of them counted one time only. In total, the top ten clones hold roughly 6.9% of the sample. Sequenced sample: blood. The receptors were gathered from a man aged 45-65 years in good health.

The chain employs TRBV27 and TRBJ1-1, with a weak D call TRBD1 (6 bases). In germline, CDR1 is MNHEY, CDR2 SMNVEV (reference sequence). V gave up 6 bases and J gave up 1 base, with 15 bases separating them. The CDR3 loop spans 15 amino acids. The CDR3 DNA sequence: TGTGCCAGCAGCGGACGGGGGGCGAGGAACACTGAAGCTTTCTTT. This codes for CASSGRGARNTEAFF.

The chain combines TRBV29-1 with TRBJ2-1; the D gene is possibly TRBD2 (5 bases). Trimming stripped 1 base from V and 6 bases from J, with 13 bases between. Germline V gene data show CDR1 as SQVTM and CDR2 as ANQGSEA. The CDR3 is made up of 14 amino acids. CDR3 region: CSVEAVFEGNEQFF. DNA for the CDR3: TGCAGCGTTGAAGCGGTTTTTGAGGGCAATGAGCAGTTCTTC.

The chain recombines TRBV3-1 (or the pseudogene TRBV3-2) with TRBJ2-1; D not resolved. Germline values: CDR1 LGHDT, CDR2 YNNKEL (reference sequence). CDR3 length: 15 residues. Trimming pared 0 bases from V and 1 base from J, leaving 7 bases between. The CDR3: CASSQEGRSYNEQFF. In DNA form, the CDR3 reads TGTGCCAGCAGCCAAGAGGGCAGATCCTACAATGAGCAGTTCTTC.

The V call is TRBV9, the J call TRBJ1-3; no firm D call. Trimming stripped 1 base from V and 1 base from J, with 9 bases between. The CDR3 loop spans 15 amino acids. The germline V gene encodes CDR1 SGDLS and CDR2 YYNGEE. Here the CDR3 reads CASSVSERSGNTIYF. The CDR3 DNA is TGTGCCAGCAGCGTATCAGAGCGGTCTGGAAACACCATATATTTT.

The chain links TRBV11-2 to TRBJ2-1, with a weak D call TRBD1 (6 bases). The ends were cut back, 2 bases at V and 1 base at J, with 12 bases in the middle. This CDR3 comprises 16 residues. Germline assignment: CDR1 SGHAT and CDR2 FQNNGV. CDR3 in amino acids: CASSLNPQGSYNEQFF. In nucleotides, the CDR3 is TGTGCCAGCAGCTTAAATCCCCAGGGGTCCTACAATGAGCAGTTCTTC.

CDR3 nucleotide sequence: TGTGCCAGCAGCCAAGATCAGGGAAGCTCCTACGAGCAGTACTTC. It encodes CASSQDQGSSYEQYF. V is TRBV4-2 and J is TRBJ2-7, with D possibly TRBD1 on 5 matching bases. Trimming shortened V by 0 bases and J by 0 bases, and 9 bases separated the two germline ends. The CDR3 runs to 15 residues. Germline V gene lookup returns CDR1 LGHNA and CDR2 YNFKEQ.

The J gene is TRBJ1-6, the V gene TRBV6-4; tentatively, D is TRBD1 (5 bases). With 0 bases removed from V and 7 bases from J, the gap between germline ends came to 10 bases. Germline lookup yields CDR1 MRHNA and CDR2 SNTAGT. There are 15 residues in the CDR3. CDR3 sequence: CASSDSHRPNSPLHF. The DNA of the CDR3 is TGTGCCAGCAGTGACTCTCACAGGCCGAATTCACCCCTCCACTTT.

V usage is TRBV7-3 and J usage is TRBJ1-1, with D possibly matching TRBD1 (6 bases). This CDR3 has 16 amino acids. The germline V gene encodes CDR1 SGHTA and CDR2 FQGTGA. V was shortened by 5 bases and J by 2 bases, with 18 bases between the two germline ends. This chain's CDR3 is CASSPLAGAINTEAFF. As DNA, the CDR3 is TGTGCCAGCAGCCCCCTCGCGGGGGCAATAAACACTGAAGCTTTCTTT.

The CDR3 DNA sequence: TGTGCCAGCACCGGGACAGGGGGCGGTACCGGGGAGCTGTTTTTT. Translated: CASTGTGGGTGELFF. The chain has TRBV2 and TRBJ2-2; 12 bases fit TRBD1. Trimming removed 7 bases from V and 5 bases from J; junction bases left unmatched: 5. The germline gives CDR1 SNHLY, CDR2 FYNNEI. The CDR3 loop spans 15 amino acids.

The V and J genes are TRBV24-1 and TRBJ2-7; maybe TRBD1 (6 bases). In germline, CDR1 is KGHDR, CDR2 SFDVKD. This CDR3 has 15 residues. V lost 3 bases and J lost 1, with 12 bases in between. DNA of the CDR3: TGTGCCACCAGTGATCCCCGGGACATTTCCTACGAGCAGTACTTC. This gives the protein CATSDPRDISYEQYF.

This clone was observed a handful of times. V gene TRBV5-4 combines with J gene TRBJ2-3, with D tentatively TRBD1 (6 bases). Trimming removed 10 bases at V and 6 bases at J, with 21 bases between. The CDR3 is 14 residues long. Looked up from germline, CDR1 is SGHNT and CDR2 is YYREEE (reference sequence). The CDR3 spells CAARWTVGHDTQYF. The CDR3 DNA is TGTGCCGCCCGCTGGACAGTCGGGCACGATACGCAGTATTTT.

The J gene is TRBJ2-3, the V gene TRBV3-1 (or the pseudogene TRBV3-2); D perhaps matches TRBD2 (5 bases). Germline CDR1 is LGHDT and CDR2 is YNNKEL (reference sequence). The V end lost 4 bases, the J end lost 4 bases, and 12 bases lay between the germline ends. CDR3 length equals 14 residues. CDR3 nucleotide sequence: TGTGCCAGCAGCCCTTCGAGAGCGGCAGATACGCAGTATTTT. Its protein is CASSPSRAADTQYF.

The rearrangement uses TRBV7-2 and TRBJ1-3; D is unresolved. The CDR3 totals 10 residues. Trimming stripped 8 bases from V and 4 bases from J, with 3 bases between. Per the germline V gene, CDR1 is SGHTA and CDR2 is FQGNSA. The CDR3 region is CASVGNTIYF. The CDR3 coding sequence is TGTGCCAGCGTAGGAAACACCATATATTTT. Supplemented by reference TRBV7-2 and TRBJ1-3, the full variable domain reads GAGVSQSPSNKVTEKGKDVELRCDPISGHTALYWYRQSLGQGLEFLIYFQGNSAPDKSGLPSDRFSAERTGGSVSTLTIQRTQQEDSAVYLCASVGNTIYFGEGSWLTVV.

The genes are TRBV5-1 and TRBJ2-2; 9 bases align to TRBD2. Germline CDR1 is SGHRS and CDR2 is YFSETQ. V was pared by 0 bases and J by 4 bases, with 7 bases of the junction left unmatched. This CDR3 contains 17 residues. The CDR3 sequence: CASSLGAGGPVTGELFF. DNA of the CDR3: TGCGCCAGCAGCTTGGGTGCGGGGGGGCCTGTCACCGGGGAGCTGTTTTTT.

The gene calls are TRBV3-1 (or the pseudogene TRBV3-2) and TRBJ2-3; D may correspond to TRBD1 or TRBD2 (6 bases each). The CDR3 has 16 residues. Trimming shortened V by 3 bases and J by 0 bases, and 13 bases separated the two germline ends. Germline CDR1 LGHDT, CDR2 YNNKEL (reference sequence). The CDR3 region is CASSHTRGGSTDTQYF. CDR3 coding DNA: TGTGCCAGCAGCCATACCAGGGGAGGCAGCACAGATACGCAGTATTTT.

V usage is TRBV11-1 and J usage is TRBJ2-5, with TRBD1 identical over 8 bases. This CDR3 has 15 amino acids. Trimming took 4 bases from V and 5 from J; bases not matched to a gene: 9. Germline CDR1 reads SGHAT; CDR2 reads FQDESV (reference sequence). The CDR3, as DNA: TGTGCCAGCAGCTCCAGGACAGGGCCAGGGGAGACCCAGTACTTC. Translated: CASSSRTGPGETQYF.

This clone was found once. The chain employs TRBV6-1 and TRBJ1-4; unclear D gene. The CDR3 extends over 16 amino acids. Germline V CDR1 and CDR2: MNHNS, SASEGT. With 1 base removed from V and 2 bases from J, the gap between germline ends came to 11 bases. The CDR3 spells CASSEEVAPTNEKLFF. The DNA for the CDR3 is TGTGCCAGCAGTGAAGAGGTGGCACCCACTAATGAAAAACTGTTTTTT.

The chain carries TRBV15 and TRBJ2-7; tentatively, D is TRBD2 (5 bases). This CDR3 region has 15 residues. The germline V gene has CDR1 LNHNV and CDR2 YYDKDF (reference sequence). The V end was cut by 0 bases, the J end by 0 bases, with 9 bases between. The CDR3 loop is CATSRDSGSSYEQYF. CDR3 DNA: TGTGCCACCAGCAGAGACAGCGGCTCCTCCTACGAGCAGTACTTC.

The chain recombines TRBV6-1 with TRBJ2-3; D could derive from TRBD1 or TRBD2 (6 bases each). Germline CDR1 reads MNHNS; CDR2 reads SASEGT. The V end was cut by 0 bases, the J end by 0 bases, with 13 bases between. This CDR3 is 17 amino acids long. CDR3 sequence: CASSEAQGTFSTDTQYF. CDR3 coding DNA: TGTGCCAGCAGTGAAGCCCAGGGGACTTTTAGCACAGATACGCAGTATTTT.

The chain has TRBV6-2 or TRBV6-3 and TRBJ1-6; D is unclear. CDR1 is MNHEY, CDR2 SVGEGT, per germline. The CDR3 spans 15 residues. V shed 3 bases and J shed 8 bases, with 14 bases lying between them. CDR3 coding DNA: TGTGCCAGCAGTTATATGGCGCTGAGGGATTCACCCCTCCACTTT. Its protein is CASSYMALRDSPLHF.

This clone was found once. The CDR3: CASTRREASYNEQFF. Written as DNA, the CDR3 is TGTGCCAGCACGCGCCGGGAAGCATCCTACAATGAGCAGTTCTTC. V is TRBV2 and J is TRBJ2-1; D is perhaps TRBD2 (5 bases). V lost 7 bases, J lost 1 base, and 14 bases lay in between. This CDR3 has 15 amino acids. CDR1 SNHLY and CDR2 FYNNEI come from the germline V gene. The whole variable domain, remainder taken from reference TRBV2 and TRBJ2-1, is EPEVTQTPSHQVTQMGQEVILRCVPISNHLYFYWYRQILGQKVEFLVSFYNNEISEKSEIFDDQFSVERPDGSNFTLKIRSTKLEDSAMYFCASTRREASYNEQFFGPGTRLTVL.

The genes are TRBV7-9 and TRBJ2-3, with D perhaps given as TRBD1 or TRBD2 (5 bases each). The CDR3 is made up of 13 amino acids. V dropped 7 bases and J dropped 0 bases, with 8 bases sitting between them. Per germline, CDR1 SEHNR and CDR2 FQNEAQ (reference sequence). The CDR3 loop reads CASTRGSTDTQYF. CDR3 sequence (DNA): TGTGCCAGCACGAGGGGAAGCACAGATACGCAGTATTTT. The complete variable domain, with remaining parts taken from reference TRBV7-9 and TRBJ2-3, reads DTGVSQNPRHKITKRGQNVTFRCDPISEHNRLYWYRQTLGQGPEFLTYFQNEAQLEKSRLLSDRFSAERPKGSFSTLEIQRTEQGDSAMYLCASTRGSTDTQYFGPGTRLTVL.

The rearrangement joins TRBV5-6 to TRBJ1-1; D unresolved. The ends were cut back, 0 bases at V and 1 base at J, with 13 bases in the middle. The germline CDR1 and CDR2 sequences are SGHDT and YYEEEE. The CDR3 is 16 amino acids. The chain's CDR3 is CASSLAFNDWNTEAFF. CDR3 in DNA: TGTGCCAGCAGCTTGGCCTTTAATGACTGGAACACTGAAGCTTTCTTT.

Written as DNA, the CDR3 is TGCGCCAGCATGAGGGGAGGCACTGAAGCTTTCTTT. Its translation is CASMRGGTEAFF. V usage is TRBV10-1 and J usage is TRBJ1-1; a possible D gene is TRBD1 (5 bases). The CDR3 is made up of 12 amino acids. The germline gives CDR1 WNHNN, CDR2 SYGVQD (reference sequence). Between the trimmed V and J ends, which lost 7 bases and 4 bases, there was a span of 10 bases.

J is TRBJ2-5 and V is TRBV7-2, with D possibly matching TRBD2 (6 bases). Germline V gene data show CDR1 as SGHTA and CDR2 as FQGNSA. This CDR3 comprises 16 residues. Between the trimmed V and J ends, which lost 4 bases and 1 base, there was a span of 16 bases. The CDR3 here is CASSSGLLEVQETQYF. The CDR3 DNA reads TGTGCCAGCAGCTCAGGACTACTTGAGGTCCAAGAGACCCAGTACTTC.

The V call is TRBV5-1, the J call TRBJ2-5, with 8 nucleotides matching TRBD1. The J segment lost 5 bases and the V segment lost 4 bases, leaving 16 bases of the junction unmatched. In germline, CDR1 is SGHRS, CDR2 YFSETQ. The CDR3 is 17 residues long. The CDR3 reads CASSNGRRTGYSETQYF. The CDR3 DNA is TGCGCCAGCAGCAACGGCCGTAGGACAGGGTATTCCGAGACCCAGTACTTC.